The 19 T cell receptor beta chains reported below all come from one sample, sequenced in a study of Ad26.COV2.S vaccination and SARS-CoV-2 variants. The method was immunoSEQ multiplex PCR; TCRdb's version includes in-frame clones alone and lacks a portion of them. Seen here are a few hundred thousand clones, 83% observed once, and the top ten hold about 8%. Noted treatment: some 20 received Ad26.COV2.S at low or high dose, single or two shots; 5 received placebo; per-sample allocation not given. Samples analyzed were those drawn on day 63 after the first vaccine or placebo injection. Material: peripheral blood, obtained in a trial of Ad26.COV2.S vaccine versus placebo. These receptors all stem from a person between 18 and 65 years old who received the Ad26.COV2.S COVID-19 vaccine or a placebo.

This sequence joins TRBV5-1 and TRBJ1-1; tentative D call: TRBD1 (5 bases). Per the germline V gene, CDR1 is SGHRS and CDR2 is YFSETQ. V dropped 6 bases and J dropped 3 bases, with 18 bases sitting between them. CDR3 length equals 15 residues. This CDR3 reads CASTRKGLRDTEAFF. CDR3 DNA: TGCGCCAGCACAAGGAAGGGGCTTCGGGACACTGAAGCTTTCTTT.

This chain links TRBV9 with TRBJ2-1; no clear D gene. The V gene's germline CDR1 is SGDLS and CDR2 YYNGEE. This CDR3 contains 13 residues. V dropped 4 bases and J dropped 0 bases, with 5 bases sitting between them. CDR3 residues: CASSMSSYNEQFF. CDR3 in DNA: TGTGCCAGCAGCATGAGCTCCTACAATGAGCAGTTCTTC. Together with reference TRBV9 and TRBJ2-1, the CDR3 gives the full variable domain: DSGVTQTPKHLITATGQRVTLRCSPRSGDLSVYWYQQSLDQGLQFLIQYYNGEERAKGNILERFSAQQFPDLHSELNLSSLELGDSALYFCASSMSSYNEQFFGPGTRLTVL.

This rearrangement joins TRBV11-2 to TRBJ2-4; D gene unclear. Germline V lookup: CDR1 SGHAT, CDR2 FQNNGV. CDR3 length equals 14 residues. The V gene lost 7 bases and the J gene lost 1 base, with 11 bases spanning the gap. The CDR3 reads CASIEGRAKNIQYF. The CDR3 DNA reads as TGTGCCAGCATAGAAGGGCGTGCCAAAAACATTCAGTACTTC.

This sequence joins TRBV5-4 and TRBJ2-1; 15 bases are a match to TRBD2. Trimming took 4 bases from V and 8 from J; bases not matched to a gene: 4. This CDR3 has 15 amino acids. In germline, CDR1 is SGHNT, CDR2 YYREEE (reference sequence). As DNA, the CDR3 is TGTGCCAGCAGCGCACGGACTAGCGGGGGGGATGAGCAGTTCTTC. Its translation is CASSARTSGGDEQFF.

CDR3 DNA: TGCGCCAGCGCCGGACAGGGCAACACCGGGGAGCTGTTTTTT. Translated, it gives CASAGQGNTGELFF. The chain joins TRBV5-1 to TRBJ2-2; 8 bases agree with TRBD1. CDR3 size: 14 residues. V trimming: 7 bases; J trimming: 2 bases; junction bases outside the gene matches: 4. The germline V gene encodes CDR1 SGHRS and CDR2 YFSETQ.

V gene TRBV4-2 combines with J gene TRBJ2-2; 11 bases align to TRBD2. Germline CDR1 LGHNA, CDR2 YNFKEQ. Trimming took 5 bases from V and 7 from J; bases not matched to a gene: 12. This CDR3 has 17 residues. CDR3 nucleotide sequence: TGTGCCAGCAGCTTAACTAGCGGGGGTCCCCGAGGCGGGGAGCTGTTTTTT. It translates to CASSLTSGGPRGGELFF.

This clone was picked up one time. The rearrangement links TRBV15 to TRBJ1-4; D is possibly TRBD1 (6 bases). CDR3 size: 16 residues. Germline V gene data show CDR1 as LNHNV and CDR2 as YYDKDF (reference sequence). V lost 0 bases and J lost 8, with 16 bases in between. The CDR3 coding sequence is TGTGCCACCAGCAGAGAGTGGGGGGCAGATACCGAAAAACTGTTTTTT. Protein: CATSREWGADTEKLFF.

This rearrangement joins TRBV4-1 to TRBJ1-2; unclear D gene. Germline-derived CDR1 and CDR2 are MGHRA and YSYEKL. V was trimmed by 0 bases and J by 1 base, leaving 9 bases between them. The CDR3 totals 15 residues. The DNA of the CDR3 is TGCGCCAGCAGCCAAGAGGCGACATTTAACTATGGCTACACCTTC. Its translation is CASSQEATFNYGYTF.

The CDR3 region is CASRPTGQNTEAFF. CDR3 coding DNA: TGCGCCAGCAGACCAACAGGGCAAAACACTGAAGCTTTCTTT. This sequence joins TRBV5-1 and TRBJ1-1; D perhaps matches TRBD1 (6 bases). Germline CDR1 and CDR2: SGHRS and YFSETQ. This CDR3 has 14 residues. Trimming took off 5 bases at V and 2 bases at J, with 13 bases between the two ends. The variable domain in full, completed from reference TRBV5-1 and TRBJ1-1, reads KAGVTQTPRYLIKTRGQQVTLSCSPISGHRSVSWYQQTPGQGLQFLFEYFSETQRNKGNFPGRFSGRQFSNSRSEMNVSTLELGDSALYLCASRPTGQNTEAFFGQGTRLTVV.

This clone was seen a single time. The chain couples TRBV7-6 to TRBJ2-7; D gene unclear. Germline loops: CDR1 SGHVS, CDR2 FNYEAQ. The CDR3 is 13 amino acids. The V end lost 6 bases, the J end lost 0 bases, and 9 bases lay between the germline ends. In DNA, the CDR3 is TGTGCCAGCAGTCTGGACCCCTCCTACGAGCAGTACTTC. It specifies CASSLDPSYEQYF.

The chain's CDR3 is CATQGVSMNTEAFF. In nucleotides, the CDR3 is TGTGCCACACAGGGGGTAAGCATGAACACTGAAGCTTTCTTT. The chain is built from TRBV10-3 and TRBJ1-1; 8 nucleotides agree with TRBD1. The CDR3 loop spans 14 amino acids. With 10 bases clipped from V and 0 bases from J, the junction kept 7 bases outside the gene matches. Germline CDR1 is ENHRY and CDR2 is SYGVKD.

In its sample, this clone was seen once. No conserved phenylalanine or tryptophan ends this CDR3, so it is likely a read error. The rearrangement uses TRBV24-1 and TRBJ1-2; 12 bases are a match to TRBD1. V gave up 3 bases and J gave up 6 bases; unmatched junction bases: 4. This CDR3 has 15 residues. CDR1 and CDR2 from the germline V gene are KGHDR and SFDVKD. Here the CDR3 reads CATSDTWDRGHGYTL. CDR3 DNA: TGTGCCACCAGTGATACATGGGACAGGGGGCATGGCTACACCCTC.

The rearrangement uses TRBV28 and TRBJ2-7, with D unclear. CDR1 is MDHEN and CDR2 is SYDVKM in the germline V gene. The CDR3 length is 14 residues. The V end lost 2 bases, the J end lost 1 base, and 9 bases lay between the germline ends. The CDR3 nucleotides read TGTGCCAGCAGTTTAAAAGGATTTTCCTACGAGCAGTACTTC. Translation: CASSLKGFSYEQYF.

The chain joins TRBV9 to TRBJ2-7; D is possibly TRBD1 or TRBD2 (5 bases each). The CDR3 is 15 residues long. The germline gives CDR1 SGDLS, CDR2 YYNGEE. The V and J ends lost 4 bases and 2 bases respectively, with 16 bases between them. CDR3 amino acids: CASSLSGTGTYEQYF. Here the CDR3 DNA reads TGTGCCAGCAGCCTATCCGGGACGGGAACCTACGAGCAGTACTTC.

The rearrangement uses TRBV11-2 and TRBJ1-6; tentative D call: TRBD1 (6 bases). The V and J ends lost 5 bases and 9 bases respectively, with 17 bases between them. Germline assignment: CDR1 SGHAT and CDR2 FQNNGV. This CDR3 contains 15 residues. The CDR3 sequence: CASSTRQAGGSPLHF. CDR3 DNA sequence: TGTGCCAGCAGCACGCGACAGGCGGGGGGTTCACCCCTCCACTTT.

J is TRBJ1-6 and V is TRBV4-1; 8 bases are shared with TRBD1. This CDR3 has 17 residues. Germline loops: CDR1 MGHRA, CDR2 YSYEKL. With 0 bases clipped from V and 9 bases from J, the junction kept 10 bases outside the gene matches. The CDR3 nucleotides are TGCGCCAGCAGCCAAGACAGGGGGCGCCGTAGCGGTTCACCCCTCCACTTT. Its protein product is CASSQDRGRRSGSPLHF.

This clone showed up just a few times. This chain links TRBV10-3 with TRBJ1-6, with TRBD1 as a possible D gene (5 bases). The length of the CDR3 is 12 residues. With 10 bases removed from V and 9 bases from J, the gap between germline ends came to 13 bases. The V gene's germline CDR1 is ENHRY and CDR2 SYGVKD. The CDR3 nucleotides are TGTGCCAAACCAGGGTTCGGTTCACCCCTCCACTTT. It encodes CAKPGFGSPLHF.

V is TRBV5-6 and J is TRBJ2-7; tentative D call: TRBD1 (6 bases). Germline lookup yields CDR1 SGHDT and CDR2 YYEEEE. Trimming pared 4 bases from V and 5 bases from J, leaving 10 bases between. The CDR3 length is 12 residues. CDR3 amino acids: CASSIRGHEQYF. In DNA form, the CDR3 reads TGTGCCAGCAGCATCAGGGGACACGAGCAGTACTTC.

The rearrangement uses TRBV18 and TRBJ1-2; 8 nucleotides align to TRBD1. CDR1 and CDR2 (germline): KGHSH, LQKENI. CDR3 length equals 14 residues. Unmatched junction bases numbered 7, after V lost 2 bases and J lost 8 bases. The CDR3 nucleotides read TGTGCCAGCTCACCAGGCAGGGGGCTCCAGGGCTACACCTTC. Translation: CASSPGRGLQGYTF.